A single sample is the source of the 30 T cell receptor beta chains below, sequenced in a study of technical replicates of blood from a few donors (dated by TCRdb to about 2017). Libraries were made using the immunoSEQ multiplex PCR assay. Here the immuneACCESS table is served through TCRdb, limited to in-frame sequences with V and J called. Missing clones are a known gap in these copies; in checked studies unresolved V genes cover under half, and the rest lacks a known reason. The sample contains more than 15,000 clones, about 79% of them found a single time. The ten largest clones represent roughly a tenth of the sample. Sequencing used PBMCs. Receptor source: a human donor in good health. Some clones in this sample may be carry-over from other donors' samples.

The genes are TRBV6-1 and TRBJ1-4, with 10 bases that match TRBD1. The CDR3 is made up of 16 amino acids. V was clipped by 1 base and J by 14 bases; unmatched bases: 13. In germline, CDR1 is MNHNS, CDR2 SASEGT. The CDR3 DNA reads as TGTGCCAGCAGTGAAGACGACAGGGGGCTTCCAATTAGGCTGTTTTTT. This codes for CASSEDDRGLPIRLFF.

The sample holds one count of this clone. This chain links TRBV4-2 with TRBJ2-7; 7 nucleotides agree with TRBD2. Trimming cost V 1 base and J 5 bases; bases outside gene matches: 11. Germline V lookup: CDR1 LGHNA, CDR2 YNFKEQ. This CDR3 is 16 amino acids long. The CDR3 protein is CASSQVGGLGYHEQYF. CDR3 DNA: TGTGCCAGCAGCCAAGTGGGTGGACTAGGGTACCACGAGCAGTACTTC.

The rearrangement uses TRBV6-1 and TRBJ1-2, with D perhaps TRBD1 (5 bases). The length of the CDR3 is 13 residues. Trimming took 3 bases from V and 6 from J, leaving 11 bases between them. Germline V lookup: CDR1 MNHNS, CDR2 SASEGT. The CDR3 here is CASSEWGANGYTF. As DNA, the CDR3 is TGTGCCAGCAGTGAGTGGGGCGCAAATGGCTACACCTTC.

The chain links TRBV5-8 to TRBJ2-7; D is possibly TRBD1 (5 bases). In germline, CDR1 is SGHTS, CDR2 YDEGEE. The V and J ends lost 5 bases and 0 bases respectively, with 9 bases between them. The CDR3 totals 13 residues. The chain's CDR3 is CASRRTSSYEQYF. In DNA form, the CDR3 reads TGTGCCAGCAGGCGGACATCCTCCTACGAGCAGTACTTC.

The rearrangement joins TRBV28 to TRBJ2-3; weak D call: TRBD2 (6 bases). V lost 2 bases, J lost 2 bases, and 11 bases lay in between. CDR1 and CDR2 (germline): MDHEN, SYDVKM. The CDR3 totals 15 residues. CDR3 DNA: TGTGCCAGCAGTTTAGCGGGAAGTTTCACAGATACGCAGTATTTT. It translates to CASSLAGSFTDTQYF.

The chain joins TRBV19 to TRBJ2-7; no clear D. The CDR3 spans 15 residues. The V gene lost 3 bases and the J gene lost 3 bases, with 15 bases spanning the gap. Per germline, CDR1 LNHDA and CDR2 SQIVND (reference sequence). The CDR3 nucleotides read TGTGCCAGTAGTATCTCCGCGGAGCTGGTCTACGAGCAGTACTTC. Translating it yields CASSISAELVYEQYF.

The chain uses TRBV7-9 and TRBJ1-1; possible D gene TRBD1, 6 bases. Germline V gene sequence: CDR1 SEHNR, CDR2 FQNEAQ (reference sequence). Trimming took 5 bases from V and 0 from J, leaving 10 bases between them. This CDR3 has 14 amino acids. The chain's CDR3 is CASSQQGLNTEAFF. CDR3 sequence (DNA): TGTGCCAGCAGCCAGCAGGGGCTGAACACTGAAGCTTTCTTT.

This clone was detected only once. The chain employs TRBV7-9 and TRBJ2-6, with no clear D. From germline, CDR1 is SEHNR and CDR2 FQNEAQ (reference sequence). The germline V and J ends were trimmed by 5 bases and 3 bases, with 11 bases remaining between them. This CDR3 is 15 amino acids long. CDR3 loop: CASSPPGFGANVLTF. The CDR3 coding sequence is TGTGCCAGCAGCCCCCCCGGGTTTGGGGCCAACGTCCTGACTTTC.

CDR3 nucleotide sequence: TGTGCCAGCAGTTTGACAGGTTGGGATGGCTACACCTTC. This translates into CASSLTGWDGYTF. The rearrangement joins TRBV27 to TRBJ1-2; D is possibly TRBD1 (6 bases). Germline values: CDR1 MNHEY, CDR2 SMNVEV (reference sequence). The CDR3 is 13 residues long. The germline V and J ends were trimmed by 3 bases and 6 bases, with 11 bases remaining between them.

CDR3 in DNA: TGTGCCAGCAGTAGCCCTGTACCGGGACTAGCGGGACGGGCGAACACCGGGGAGCTGTTTTTT. This gives the protein CASSSPVPGLAGRANTGELFF. The chain carries TRBV28 and TRBJ2-2; 13 nucleotides line up with TRBD2. The germline gives CDR1 MDHEN, CDR2 SYDVKM. The CDR3 spans 21 residues. V lost 5 bases, J lost 0 bases, and 15 bases stayed unmatched.

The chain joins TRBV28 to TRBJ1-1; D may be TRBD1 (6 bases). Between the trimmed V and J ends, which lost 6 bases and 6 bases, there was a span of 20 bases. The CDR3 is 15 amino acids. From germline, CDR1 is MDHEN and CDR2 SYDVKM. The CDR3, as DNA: TGTGCCAGCAGCCGTCCTGGCAGGGGAAGGCCTGAAGCTTTCTTT. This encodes CASSRPGRGRPEAFF.

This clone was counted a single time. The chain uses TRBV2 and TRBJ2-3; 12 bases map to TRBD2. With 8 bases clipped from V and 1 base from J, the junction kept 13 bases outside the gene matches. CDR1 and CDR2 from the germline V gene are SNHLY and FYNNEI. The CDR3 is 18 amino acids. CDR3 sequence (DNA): TGTGCCAGCGACGGGGCTAGCGGGAGGGCCATCGGCACAGATACGCAGTATTTT. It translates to CASDGASGRAIGTDTQYF.

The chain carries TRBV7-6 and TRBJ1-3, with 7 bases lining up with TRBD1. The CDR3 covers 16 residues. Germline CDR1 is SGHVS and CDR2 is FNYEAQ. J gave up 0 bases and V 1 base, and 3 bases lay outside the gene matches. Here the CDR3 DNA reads TGTGCCAGCAGCTTAGTTGACAGGGCCTCTGGAAACACCATATATTTT. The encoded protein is CASSLVDRASGNTIYF.

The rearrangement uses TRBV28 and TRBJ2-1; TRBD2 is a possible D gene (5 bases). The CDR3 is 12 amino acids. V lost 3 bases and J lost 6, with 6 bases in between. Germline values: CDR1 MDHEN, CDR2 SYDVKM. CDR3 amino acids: CASSLAGNEQFF. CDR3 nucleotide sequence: TGTGCCAGCAGTTTGGCGGGCAATGAGCAGTTCTTC.

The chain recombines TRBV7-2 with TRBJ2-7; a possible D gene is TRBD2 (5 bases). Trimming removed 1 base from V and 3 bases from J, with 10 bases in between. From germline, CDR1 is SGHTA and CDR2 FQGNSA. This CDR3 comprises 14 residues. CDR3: CASSLGGIDYEQYF. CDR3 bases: TGTGCCAGCAGCTTAGGAGGGATCGACTACGAGCAGTACTTC.

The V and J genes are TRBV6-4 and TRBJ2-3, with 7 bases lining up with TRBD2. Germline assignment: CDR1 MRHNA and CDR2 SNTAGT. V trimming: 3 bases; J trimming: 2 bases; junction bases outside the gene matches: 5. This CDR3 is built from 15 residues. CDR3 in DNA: TGTGCCAGCAGTGAATCCAGCGGGGTCACAGATACGCAGTATTTT. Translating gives CASSESSGVTDTQYF.

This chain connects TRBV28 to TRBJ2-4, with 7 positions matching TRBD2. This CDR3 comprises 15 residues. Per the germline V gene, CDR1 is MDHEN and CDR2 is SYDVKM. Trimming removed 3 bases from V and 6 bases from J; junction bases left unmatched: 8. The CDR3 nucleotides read TGTGCCAGCAGTTTTCGCGGGGGTGGGAGAAACATTCAGTACTTC. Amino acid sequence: CASSFRGGGRNIQYF.

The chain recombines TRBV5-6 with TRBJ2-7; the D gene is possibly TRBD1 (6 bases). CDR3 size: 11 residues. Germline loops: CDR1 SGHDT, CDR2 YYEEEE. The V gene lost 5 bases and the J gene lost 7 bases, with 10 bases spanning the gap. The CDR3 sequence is CASRQGIEQYF. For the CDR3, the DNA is TGTGCCAGCAGACAGGGAATTGAGCAGTACTTC.

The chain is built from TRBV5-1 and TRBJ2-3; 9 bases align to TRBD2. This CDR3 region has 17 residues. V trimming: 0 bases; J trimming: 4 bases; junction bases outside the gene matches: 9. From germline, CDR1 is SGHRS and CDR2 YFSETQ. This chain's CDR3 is CASSLARGGALADTQYF. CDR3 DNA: TGCGCCAGCAGCTTGGCCCGCGGGGGGGCTCTGGCAGATACGCAGTATTTT.

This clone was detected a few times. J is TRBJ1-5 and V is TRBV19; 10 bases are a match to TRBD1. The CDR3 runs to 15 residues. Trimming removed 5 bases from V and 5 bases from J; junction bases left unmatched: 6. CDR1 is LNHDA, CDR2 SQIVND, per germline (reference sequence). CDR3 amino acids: CASSGTGEGYQPQHF. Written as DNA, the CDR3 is TGTGCCAGTAGTGGGACAGGGGAGGGTTATCAGCCCCAGCATTTT. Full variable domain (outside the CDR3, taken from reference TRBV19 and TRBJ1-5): DGGITQSPKYLFRKEGQNVTLSCEQNLNHDAMYWYRQDPGQGLRLIYYSQIVNDFQKGDIAEGYSVSREKKESFPLTVTSAQKNPTAFYLCASSGTGEGYQPQHFGDGTRLSIL.

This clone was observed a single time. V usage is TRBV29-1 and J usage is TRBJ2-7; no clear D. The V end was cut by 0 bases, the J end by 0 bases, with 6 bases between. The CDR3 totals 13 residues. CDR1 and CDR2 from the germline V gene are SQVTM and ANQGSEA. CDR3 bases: TGCAGCGTTGAAGACTGGAGCTCCTACGAGCAGTACTTC. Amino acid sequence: CSVEDWSSYEQYF.

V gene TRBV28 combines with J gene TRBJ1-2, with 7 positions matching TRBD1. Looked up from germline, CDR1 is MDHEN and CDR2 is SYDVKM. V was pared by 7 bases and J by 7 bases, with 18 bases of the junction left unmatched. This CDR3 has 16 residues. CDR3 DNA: TGTGCCAGCATAAAGGGATCGGGACAGCCGCCAGGTGGCTACACCTTC. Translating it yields CASIKGSGQPPGGYTF.

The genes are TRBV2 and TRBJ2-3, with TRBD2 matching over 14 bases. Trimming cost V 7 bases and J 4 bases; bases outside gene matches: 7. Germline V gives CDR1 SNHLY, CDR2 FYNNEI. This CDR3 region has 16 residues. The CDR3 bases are TGTGCCAGCACCGGGGGACTAGCGGGAGTGGCAGATACGCAGTATTTT. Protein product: CASTGGLAGVADTQYF.

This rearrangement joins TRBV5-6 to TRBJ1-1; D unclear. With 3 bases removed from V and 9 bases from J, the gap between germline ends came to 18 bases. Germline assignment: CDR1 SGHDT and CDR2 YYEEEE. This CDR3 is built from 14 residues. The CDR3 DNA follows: TGTGCCAGCAGCTCTCCTTCTGAGGAAGGCAAAGCTTTCTTT. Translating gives CASSSPSEEGKAFF. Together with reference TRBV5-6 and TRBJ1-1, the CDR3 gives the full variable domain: DAGVTQSPTHLIKTRGQQVTLRCSPKSGHDTVSWYQQALGQGPQFIFQYYEEEERQRGNFPDRFSGHQFPNYSSELNVNALLLGDSALYLCASSSPSEEGKAFFGQGTRLTVV.

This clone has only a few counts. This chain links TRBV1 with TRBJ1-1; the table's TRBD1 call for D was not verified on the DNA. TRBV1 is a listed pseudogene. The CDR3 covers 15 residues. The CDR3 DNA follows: TGCACCAGCAGCCAAGATGCCCCGCAGGGGACTGAAGCTTTCTTT. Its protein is CTSSQDAPQGTEAFF.

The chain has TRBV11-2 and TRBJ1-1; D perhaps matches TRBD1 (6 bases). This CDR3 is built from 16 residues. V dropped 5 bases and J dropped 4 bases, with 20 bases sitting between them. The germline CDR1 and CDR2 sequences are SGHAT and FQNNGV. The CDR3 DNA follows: TGTGCCAGCAGCCCCGAGGGGGGGGCAAGCGGCACTGAAGCTTTCTTT. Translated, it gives CASSPEGGASGTEAFF.

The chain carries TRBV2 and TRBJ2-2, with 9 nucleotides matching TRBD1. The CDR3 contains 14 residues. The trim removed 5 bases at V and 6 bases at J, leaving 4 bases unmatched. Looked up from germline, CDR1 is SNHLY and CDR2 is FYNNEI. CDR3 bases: TGTGCCAGCAGTATACAGGGGGCCCCCGGGGAGCTGTTTTTT. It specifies CASSIQGAPGELFF. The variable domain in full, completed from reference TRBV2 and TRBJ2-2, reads EPEVTQTPSHQVTQMGQEVILRCVPISNHLYFYWYRQILGQKVEFLVSFYNNEISEKSEIFDDQFSVERPDGSNFTLKIRSTKLEDSAMYFCASSIQGAPGELFFGEGSRLTVL.

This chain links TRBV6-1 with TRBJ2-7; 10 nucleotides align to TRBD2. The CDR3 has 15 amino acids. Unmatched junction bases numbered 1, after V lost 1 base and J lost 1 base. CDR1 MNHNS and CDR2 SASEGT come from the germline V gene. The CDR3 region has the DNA TGTGCCAGCAGTGAAGAACTAGCGGGATCCTACGAGCAGTACTTC. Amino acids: CASSEELAGSYEQYF.

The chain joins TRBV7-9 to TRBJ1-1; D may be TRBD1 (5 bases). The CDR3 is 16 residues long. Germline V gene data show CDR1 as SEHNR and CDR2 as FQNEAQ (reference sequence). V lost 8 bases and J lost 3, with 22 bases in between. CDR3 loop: CASRLGGVTPYTEAFF. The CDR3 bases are TGTGCCAGCCGCCTCGGGGGGGTGACGCCTTACACTGAAGCTTTCTTT. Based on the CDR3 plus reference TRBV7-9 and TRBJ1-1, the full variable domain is DTGVSQNPRHKITKRGQNVTFRCDPISEHNRLYWYRQTLGQGPEFLTYFQNEAQLEKSRLLSDRFSAERPKGSFSTLEIQRTEQGDSAMYLCASRLGGVTPYTEAFFGQGTRLTVV.

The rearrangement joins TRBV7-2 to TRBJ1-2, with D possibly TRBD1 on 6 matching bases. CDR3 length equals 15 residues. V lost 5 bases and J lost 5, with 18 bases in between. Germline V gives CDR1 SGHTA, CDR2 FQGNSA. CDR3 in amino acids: CASSQDSVRLYGYTF. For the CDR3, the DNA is TGTGCCAGCAGCCAGGACAGCGTAAGGTTATATGGCTACACCTTC.